This TCR beta chain was sequenced for a study of Graves' ophthalmopathy and Graves' hyperthyroidism. This CDR3 has 12 amino acids. Germline V gene sequence: CDR1 SGHKS, CDR2 YYEKEE (reference sequence). Trimming removed 4 bases from V and 3 bases from J, with 8 bases in between. This clonotype was counted many times. Ophthalmopathy in the donors was of moderate-to-severe activity, with CAS ≥3, NOSPECS ≥4 and duration under 3 months. Amplification of TCR beta CDR3 regions used RNA transcripts. The workflow started with a first-round RT-PCR run with HTBI primers and then moved on to a second-round multiplex PCR. TCRdb passed the multiplex PCR reads through MiXCR, listing each CDR3 protein once. The repertoire holds 300,000 to 400,000 distinct CDR3 sequences, with roughly a sixth as singletons.

V gene TRBV5-5 combines with J gene TRBJ2-7; unclear D gene. Sequencing used peripheral blood. This TCR was sampled from an adult man with Graves' ophthalmopathy. The CDR3 DNA sequence: TGTGCCAGCAGCCTAGAATACTACGAGCAGTACTTC. Its translation: CASSLEYYEQYF.